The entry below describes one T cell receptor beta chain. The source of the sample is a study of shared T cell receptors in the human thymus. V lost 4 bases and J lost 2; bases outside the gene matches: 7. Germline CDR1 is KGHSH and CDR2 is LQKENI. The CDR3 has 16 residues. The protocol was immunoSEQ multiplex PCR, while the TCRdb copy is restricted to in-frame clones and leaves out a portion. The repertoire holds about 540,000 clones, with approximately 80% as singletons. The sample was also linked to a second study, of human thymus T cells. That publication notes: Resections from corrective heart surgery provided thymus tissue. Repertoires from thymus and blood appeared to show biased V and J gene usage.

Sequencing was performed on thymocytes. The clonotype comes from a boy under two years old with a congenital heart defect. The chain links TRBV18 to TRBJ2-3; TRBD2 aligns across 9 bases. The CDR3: CASSLASGTYTDTQYF. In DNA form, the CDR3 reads TGTGCCAGCTCACTTGCTAGCGGGACTTACACAGATACGCAGTATTTT.